Listed here are 10 T cell receptor beta chains from one sample, sequenced in a study of regulatory T cells in long-lasting Graves disease. The sample's time point: newly diagnosed GD, antithyroid drugs for less than 3 months. Making the TCR library involved RNA that had been extracted from PBMCs. Combining iRepertoire HTBI primers with Arm-PCR of CDR3 regions, the authors built TCR beta libraries. TCRdb passed the multiplex PCR reads through MiXCR, listing each CDR3 protein once. The table lists 420,000 or so distinct CDR3 sequences, 15% to 20% of them singletons. The sample also formed part of further work on T cells in Graves' hyperthyroidism and ophthalmopathy.

Sample: peripheral blood mononuclear cells (PBMCs), taken at new diagnosis, from a patient treated with antithyroid drugs. All receptors come from a woman between 18 and 30 years old with Graves disease.

The rearrangement uses TRBV28 and TRBJ2-7, with 7 positions matching TRBD1. The J segment lost 6 bases and the V segment lost 2 bases, leaving 10 bases of the junction unmatched. The germline V gene has CDR1 MDHEN and CDR2 SYDVKM. The CDR3 runs to 15 residues. The CDR3 is CASSLGRQGRSEQYF. The CDR3 DNA sequence: TGTGCCAGCAGTTTAGGGCGACAGGGAAGAAGCGAGCAGTACTTC.

There are many counts of this clonotype. The V and J genes are TRBV7-2 and TRBJ2-7, with TRBD2 identical over 7 bases. This CDR3 has 15 residues. The germline gives CDR1 SGHTA, CDR2 FQGNSA. V shed 1 base, J shed 0 bases, and the junction held 3 bases outside the gene matches. CDR3 nucleotides: TGTGCCAGCAGCTTAGAACCTAGCGGCTCCTACGAGCAGTACTTC. This gives the protein CASSLEPSGSYEQYF.

In its sample, this clonotype was seen a few times. CDR3 nucleotides: TGTGCCAGCAGCTTTGTAGCGGCCCCCCAGTACTTC. Its translation is CASSFVAAPQYF. V gene TRBV5-4 combines with J gene TRBJ2-3; TRBD2 is a possible D gene (6 bases). The DNA end favors TRBJ2-5, so the J call may be wrong. The CDR3 is made up of 12 amino acids. From germline, CDR1 is SGHNT and CDR2 YYREEE (reference sequence).

This clonotype was picked up many times. The rearrangement links TRBV9 to TRBJ2-1, with TRBD2 matching 8 bases. Trimming at V came to 1 base and at J to 4 bases, leaving 4 bases not matched to a gene. This CDR3 has 15 amino acids. The germline V gene encodes CDR1 SGDLS and CDR2 YYNGEE. The CDR3 loop reads CASSVTQREYNEQFF. CDR3 DNA sequence: TGTGCCAGCAGCGTAACCCAGCGGGAGTACAATGAGCAGTTCTTC.

This clonotype was counted many times. The chain recombines TRBV6-1 with TRBJ2-7; no clear D. Trimming pared 4 bases from V and 4 bases from J, leaving 8 bases between. The germline gives CDR1 MNHNS, CDR2 SASEGT. This CDR3 comprises 12 residues. The CDR3 is CASSAKIYEQYF. The CDR3 region has the DNA TGTGCCAGCAGTGCCAAGATTTACGAGCAGTACTTC.

On this clonotype: A far larger clone is one base from this, pointing to a likely read error. The chain is built from TRBV6-2 or TRBV6-3 and TRBJ2-7; D is uncertain. V dropped 8 bases and J dropped 7 bases, with 12 bases sitting between them. The CDR3 sequence is 11 residues long. Germline CDR1 is MNHEY and CDR2 is SVGEGT. The chain's CDR3 is CASGLMGEQYF. The CDR3 DNA reads TGTGCCAGCGGCCTCATGGGTGAGCAGTACTTC.

This clonotype was picked up many times. The rearrangement uses TRBV27 and TRBJ2-1; D tentatively fits TRBD1 or TRBD2 (5 bases each). The CDR3 is 17 residues long. Trimming left V 9 bases short and J 0 bases short, with 21 bases between. Germline CDR1 and CDR2: MNHEY and SMNVEV (reference sequence). CDR3 protein: CASSSGAGPSSYNEQFF. The CDR3 region has the DNA TGTGCCAGTAGCTCTGGGGCGGGCCCGAGCTCCTACAATGAGCAGTTCTTC.

The chain uses TRBV25-1 and TRBJ1-5, with D perhaps matching TRBD1 (5 bases). Germline-derived CDR1 and CDR2 are MGHDK and SYGVNS. The CDR3 is 16 residues long. Trimming stripped 1 base from V and 3 bases from J, with 13 bases between. This CDR3 reads CASSESEWGYNQPQHF. The CDR3, as DNA: TGTGCCAGCAGTGAATCCGAGTGGGGGTACAATCAGCCCCAGCATTTT.

This clonotype was picked up many times. V gene TRBV11-2 combines with J gene TRBJ1-4, with D possibly TRBD1 on 5 matching bases. Trimming pared 1 base from V and 2 bases from J, leaving 11 bases between. The CDR3 totals 16 residues. CDR1 is SGHAT and CDR2 is FQNNGV in the germline V gene. Written as DNA, the CDR3 is TGTGCCAGCAGCTTAGGGGGCTTTGCGACTAATGAAAAACTGTTTTTT. Its protein is CASSLGGFATNEKLFF.

There are a few counts of this clonotype. This rearrangement joins TRBV20-1 to TRBJ2-3; unclear D gene. The V gene lost 4 bases and the J gene lost 4 bases, with 12 bases spanning the gap. Germline V gene sequence: CDR1 DFQATT, CDR2 SNEGSKA (reference sequence). This CDR3 has 13 residues. DNA of the CDR3: TGCAGTGCTATTTTATGGGAAGCAGATACGCAGTATTTT. Its translation is CSAILWEADTQYF.